This section outlines one T cell receptor beta chain sequence together with its context. The antigen remains undetermined. The data stem from a study of response to subunit inactivated influenza vaccine. General study findings and limits: The authors put forward the suggestion that each seasonal influenza vaccination may bring in only a limited number of new T cells.

This CDR3 contains 15 residues. The V end was cut by 6 bases, the J end by 5 bases, with 19 bases between. Germline values: CDR1 MDHEN, CDR2 SYDVKM. TCRdb itself ran the RT-PCR reads through MiXCR, one entry per CDR3 protein. The repertoire holds around 580,000 distinct CDR3 sequences, with about an eighth as singletons. The chain recombines TRBV28 with TRBJ2-5; D ambiguous. This receptor was taken from a man between 50 and 59 years old who received an inactivated influenza vaccine. Specimen: PBMCs from blood, collected on the day of vaccination. The CDR3 loop is CASSTRTKRGETQYF. The CDR3 DNA is TGTGCCAGCAGCACACGGACGAAACGTGGGGAGACCCAGTACTTC. Drawing the rest from reference TRBV28 and TRBJ2-5, the complete variable domain is DVKVTQSSRYLVKRTGEKVFLECVQDMDHENMFWYRQDPGLGLRLIYFSYDVKMKEKGDIPEGYSVSREKKERFSLILESASTNQTSMYLCASSTRTKRGETQYFGPGTRLLVL.